The present T cell receptor (beta chain) was sequenced within a study of T cell changes during pregnancy in multiple sclerosis. Only in-frame clones appear in the TCRdb table, and some are missing; sequencing was by immunoSEQ multiplex PCR. The data hold tens of thousands of clones, with approximately 92% observed a single time. Losses at the gene ends were 5 bases for V and 8 bases for J; bases not matched to a gene: 12. CDR1 SGHVS and CDR2 FQNEAQ come from the germline V gene. The length of the CDR3 is 15 residues. The sequence derives from a female donor in good health, enrolled as a control in a pregnancy study. This chain links TRBV7-8 with TRBJ2-1; 7 bases match TRBD1. The source was peripheral blood, collected in the third trimester of pregnancy. This chain's CDR3 is CASSLTRGRSDEQFF. DNA of the CDR3: TGTGCCAGCAGCCTTACAAGGGGGCGCTCAGATGAGCAGTTCTTC.